This T cell receptor beta chain appears in the sequencing data of a study of human CD8 memory T cell subsets. Whole-study findings and limits: The stem-like memory T cell repertoire shared very little with the precursor exhausted T cell repertoire.

This CDR3 is 15 amino acids long. CDR1 and CDR2 (germline): DFQATT, SNEGSKA (reference sequence). Negative magnetic selection enriched total CD8+ T cells. RNA came from duplicate vials of 150,000 sorted CD8+ T cells per subset. As for this clonotype: Antigen: not known.

Libraries targeted TCR beta using 5' RACE with UMIs. Source study methods: The number of functional CDR3 beta clonotypes in each TCR beta library ranged from roughly 2,800 to 18,000. TCRdb reprocessed the 5' RACE reads and reports one entry per CDR3 protein, with no DNA. None of the V and J calls come from the authors' own analysis; TCRdb made them. This sample's table has over 7,000 distinct CDR3 sequences. The chain links TRBV20-1 to TRBJ2-1; the D call of TRBD1 rests on TCRdb alone, since no DNA is present to check it. The receptor was isolated from a human donor in good health. The material sequenced was CD8+ T cells from PBMCs. The CDR3 loop is CSARDGGQGINEQFF.